This T cell receptor (beta chain) stems from a study of T cell repertoires in cytomegalovirus infection. About the research overall: CMV infection and matching HLA type were both indicated by public TCR beta signatures.

TCRdb redid the calling of the reads with MiXCR, one entry per CDR3 protein. The top ten clones hold about 73% of a sample with about 60,000 distinct CDR3 sequences, roughly 32% of them seen once. Comments on this clonotype: The antigen is unknown.

V was trimmed by 6 bases and J by 7 bases, leaving 19 bases between them. The length of the CDR3 is 15 residues. Sequencing used PBMCs, sequenced either directly or after in vitro stimulation (not recorded which). The V gene is TRBV12-3 or TRBV12-4, the J gene TRBJ2-1; D might be TRBD1 or TRBD2, each matching 6 bases. This clonotype was sampled from a human donor in good health (CMV status not recorded). Some clones in this sample may be carry-over from other donors' samples. The CDR3 DNA is TGTGCCAGCAGCCCCTCCGGGGGCTTTGGTAATGAGCAGTTCTTC. This translates into CASSPSGGFGNEQFF.